The TCR beta chain under discussion was sequenced for a study of blood T cell repertoires in COVID-19. Study information: T cells, B-cell-depleted T cells, or PBMCs supplied cDNA or gDNA.

This clone was recorded once. Trimming pared 10 bases from V and 6 bases from J, leaving 10 bases between. The CDR3 is made up of 12 amino acids. Recruited during active infection, patients (from Seattle) were subsequently followed longitudinally. In the authors' methods: Scientists estimated how many nucleated cells there were by amplifying reference gene primers. The data were produced by immunoSEQ multiplex PCR, yet TCRdb's version contains in-frame clones alone and is incomplete. That table gives V, J and clone size, and the DNA gave D and trimming. This sample has about 200,000 clones; around 94% occur once, and the top ten carry 0.6% to 0.8%.

The clonotype was recovered from a man aged 25-45 years with COVID-19, enrolled during active disease. The specimen was peripheral blood. The rearrangement joins TRBV23-1 to TRBJ1-6; unclear D gene. TRBV23-1 is annotated as an ORF whose role is uncertain. In DNA, the CDR3 is TGCGCCACCAGAGCCTGTAATTCACCCCTCCACTTT. Translated: CATRACNSPLHF.